This passage covers 16 T cell receptor beta chains from one sample sequenced in a study of T-cell reconstitution after alpha-beta-depleted transplantation in children. A TCRbeta library incorporating unique molecular identifiers was prepared. One entry per CDR3 protein, called by TCRdb with MiXCR from the PCR reads. The sample has about 500,000 distinct CDR3 sequences, approximately 10% seen once. This specimen consisted of PBMCs, mostly from graft donor cells, obtained 180 days after TCRalphabeta/CD19-depleted stem cell transplant. The source of these receptors is a female patient aged 2 to 10 who had a stem cell transplant for aplastic anemia, so the T cells may come from the graft donor.

The V call is TRBV6-1, the J call TRBJ2-1; 11 bases agree with TRBD1. V lost 8 bases, J lost 9 bases, and 12 bases stayed unmatched. The CDR3 consists of 15 residues. In germline, CDR1 is MNHNS, CDR2 SASEGT. CDR3 residues: CASPGPGQGGREQFF. In DNA, the CDR3 is TGTGCCAGCCCGGGGCCGGGACAGGGGGGTCGTGAGCAGTTCTTC.

Comments on this clonotype: This may come from a read error, since a much larger clone is one base off. The chain joins TRBV20-1 to TRBJ1-2, with a possible D match to TRBD1 (6 bases). Trimming took off 5 bases at V and 3 bases at J, with 22 bases between the two ends. The CDR3 is 16 residues long. Germline lookup yields CDR1 DFQATT and CDR2 SNEGSKA (reference sequence). The CDR3 nucleotides read TGCAGTGCTGACAGGACAGCGGTATACGGGGACTATGGCTACACCTTC. It codes for CSADRTAVYGDYGYTF.

The sample holds a few counts of this clonotype. The chain couples TRBV14 to TRBJ1-2; D call uncertain. V was cut by 4 bases and J by 4 bases, with 13 bases left in between. This CDR3 has 14 amino acids. In germline, CDR1 is SGHDN, CDR2 FVKESK. CDR3: CASSPPREGYGYTF. Here the CDR3 DNA reads TGTGCCAGCAGCCCTCCCCGGGAGGGCTATGGCTACACCTTC.

This clonotype was observed a handful of times. The V call is TRBV4-3, the J call TRBJ2-4; D uncertain. The V end was cut by 1 base, the J end by 0 bases, with 7 bases between. CDR1 is LGHNA and CDR2 is YSLEER in the germline V gene. The CDR3 is 15 residues long. The CDR3 region is CASSQGGIAKNIQYF. The CDR3 region has the DNA TGCGCCAGCAGCCAAGGGGGAATAGCCAAAAACATTCAGTACTTC.

The chain is built from TRBV10-3 and TRBJ1-5; unclear D gene. Germline assignment: CDR1 ENHRY and CDR2 SYGVKD. The CDR3 is 13 residues long. Trimming cost V 4 bases and J 0 bases, with 4 bases left between them. The CDR3 loop is CAISVSSNQPQHF. CDR3 nucleotides: TGTGCCATCAGTGTGAGTAGCAATCAGCCCCAGCATTTT.

This clonotype has ten or more counts. The chain carries TRBV29-1 and TRBJ2-1; 8 bases line up with TRBD2. This CDR3 has 17 residues. The germline CDR1 and CDR2 sequences are SQVTM and ANQGSEA. The V segment lost 3 bases and the J segment 0 bases; nucleotides outside the gene matches: 10. This chain's CDR3 is CSVDGPTSGSSYNEQFF. For the CDR3, the DNA is TGCAGCGTTGACGGCCCTACTAGCGGCAGCTCCTACAATGAGCAGTTCTTC.

This clonotype has only a few counts. The CDR3 is CASSFPLGPRSYEQYF. In DNA form, the CDR3 reads TGTGCCAGCAGTTTCCCTTTGGGACCGCGCTCCTACGAGCAGTACTTC. The genes are TRBV28 and TRBJ2-7, with D perhaps TRBD1 or TRBD2 (5 bases each). Germline CDR1 is MDHEN and CDR2 is SYDVKM. The CDR3 sequence is 16 residues long. The V end lost 3 bases, the J end lost 0 bases, and 15 bases lay between the germline ends. Using reference TRBV28 and TRBJ2-7 for the parts outside the CDR3, the full variable domain is DVKVTQSSRYLVKRTGEKVFLECVQDMDHENMFWYRQDPGLGLRLIYFSYDVKMKEKGDIPEGYSVSREKKERFSLILESASTNQTSMYLCASSFPLGPRSYEQYFGPGTRLTVT.

A word on this clonotype: At one boundary the junction diverges from the germline segment, which might be a read error. V and J are TRBV2 and TRBJ2-2; 8 bases are a match to TRBD2. This CDR3 comprises 19 residues. Germline CDR1 reads SNHLY; CDR2 reads FYNNEI. The CDR3 DNA sequence: TGTGCCTGCAGTTTTATCGCGGCCAGCGGGAGACTGCACACCGGGGAGCTGTTTTTT. This encodes CACSFIAASGRLHTGELFF.

There are many counts of this clonotype. The V call is TRBV12-3 or TRBV12-4, the J call TRBJ2-7, with TRBD2 matching 8 bases. Unmatched junction bases numbered 10, after V lost 6 bases and J lost 3 bases. The CDR3 totals 15 residues. The CDR3: CASRPDSGVNYEQYF. The CDR3 coding sequence is TGTGCCAGCAGGCCCGATAGCGGGGTAAACTACGAGCAGTACTTC.

This clonotype was counted only a few times. This chain links TRBV14 with TRBJ1-2; D is ambiguous. The V and J ends lost 4 bases and 0 bases respectively, with 12 bases between them. CDR3 length: 15 amino acids. From germline, CDR1 is SGHDN and CDR2 FVKESK. The CDR3 bases are TGTGCCAGCAGCCCAGGACGGATAGCTAACTATGGCTACACCTTC. It is translated as CASSPGRIANYGYTF. Supplemented by reference TRBV14 and TRBJ1-2, the full variable domain reads EAGVTQFPSHSVIEKGQTVTLRCDPISGHDNLYWYRRVMGKEIKFLLHFVKESKQDESGMPNNRFLAERTGGTYSTLKVQPAELEDSGVYFCASSPGRIANYGYTFGSGTRLTVV.

The chain carries TRBV13 and TRBJ2-3, with D possibly TRBD2 on 5 matching bases. The CDR3 is 12 amino acids. Trimming left V 0 bases short and J 8 bases short, with 6 bases between. Germline V gene sequence: CDR1 PRHDT, CDR2 FYEKMQ (reference sequence). CDR3 DNA sequence: TGTGCCAGCAGCTTAGGACGGGGTACGCAGTATTTT. As protein: CASSLGRGTQYF. The full variable domain, in which reference TRBV13 and TRBJ2-3 provide the parts outside the CDR3, is AAGVIQSPRHLIKEKRETATLKCYPIPRHDTVYWYQQGPGQDPQFLISFYEKMQSDKGSIPDRFSAQQFSDYHSELNMSSLELGDSALYFCASSLGRGTQYFGPGTRLTVL.

The DNA of the CDR3 is TGCAGTGCTAGACCCTCGGGCCGAGAGACCCAGTACTTC. Amino acid sequence: CSARPSGRETQYF. The chain carries TRBV20-1 and TRBJ2-5; D ambiguous. Deletions cut 2 bases from V and 4 bases from J, with 11 bases between. This CDR3 contains 13 residues. Germline V lookup: CDR1 DFQATT, CDR2 SNEGSKA (reference sequence).

The V call is TRBV11-2, the J call TRBJ2-1; 9 nucleotides align to TRBD2. This CDR3 is 16 amino acids long. Germline V CDR1 and CDR2: SGHAT, FQNNGV. V was clipped by 5 bases and J by 9 bases; unmatched bases: 14. Here the CDR3 DNA reads TGTGCCAGCAGCCCGGGGACTAGCCTCCGGGGGGGTGAGCAGTTCTTC. It codes for CASSPGTSLRGGEQFF. Full variable domain (remainder filled in from reference TRBV11-2 and TRBJ2-1): EAGVAQSPRYKIIEKRQSVAFWCNPISGHATLYWYQQILGQGPKLLIQFQNNGVVDDSQLPKDRFSAERLKGVDSTLKIQPAKLEDSAVYLCASSPGTSLRGGEQFFGPGTRLTVL.

This clonotype was recorded only once. The chain is built from TRBV20-1 and TRBJ2-5; 8 bases are shared with TRBD1. The CDR3 sequence is 13 residues long. Germline-derived CDR1 and CDR2 are DFQATT and SNEGSKA (reference sequence). Trimming took 3 bases from V and 9 from J; bases not matched to a gene: 9. The CDR3 is CSARAGGGEAQYF. DNA for the CDR3: TGCAGTGCTAGGGCAGGGGGCGGGGAGGCCCAGTACTTC.

This clonotype has just a few counts. The genes are TRBV10-3 and TRBJ2-7; D ambiguous. This CDR3 is 14 amino acids long. Per the germline V gene, CDR1 is ENHRY and CDR2 is SYGVKD. V dropped 0 bases and J dropped 6 bases, with 12 bases sitting between them. CDR3 in amino acids: CAISESASGSEQYV. The DNA of the CDR3 is TGTGCCATCAGTGAGTCAGCGTCTGGATCCGAGCAGTACGTC.

There are many counts of this clonotype. V usage is TRBV12-3 or TRBV12-4 and J usage is TRBJ2-1; D call uncertain. The CDR3 is 14 amino acids. The germline V and J ends were trimmed by 3 bases and 9 bases, with 15 bases remaining between them. CDR3 sequence: CASSFPVKVVEQFF. The DNA of the CDR3 is TGTGCCAGCAGTTTTCCGGTTAAGGTGGTTGAGCAGTTCTTC.